The next 16 T cell receptor beta chains were all read from a single sample in a study of response to subunit inactivated influenza vaccine. TCRdb recomputed calls from the RT-PCR reads with MiXCR, one row per CDR3 protein. The table records about 650,000 distinct CDR3 sequences, approximately 14% of them present only once. This material consisted of PBMCs from blood, taken 11 to 12 days after vaccination. The source is a man in his fifties who received an inactivated influenza vaccine.

The chain joins TRBV30 to TRBJ2-7, with D maybe TRBD1 (6 bases). The CDR3 runs 13 residues. The ends were cut back, 8 bases at V and 3 bases at J, with 17 bases in the middle. Looked up from germline, CDR1 is GTSNPN and CDR2 is SVGIG (reference sequence). The CDR3 DNA reads TGTGCCGCCTCCTACAGGGAAGGCTACGAGCAGTACTTC. Translation gives CAASYREGYEQYF.

The table lists this clonotype with a few counts. One end of the junction does not line up with germline, which may come from a read error. The chain uses TRBV6-1 and TRBJ1-2; 9 nucleotides agree with TRBD1. In germline, CDR1 is MNHNS, CDR2 SASEGT. This CDR3 spans 13 amino acids. CDR3 in amino acids: CASRERTGEKPIF. DNA for the CDR3: TGTGCCAGCCGCGAAAGGACAGGGGAAAAACCCATCTTC.

The rearrangement links TRBV27 to TRBJ2-7; either TRBD1 or TRBD2 may supply D (5 bases each). Trimming took 5 bases from V and 9 from J, leaving 20 bases between them. Germline V lookup: CDR1 MNHEY, CDR2 SMNVEV (reference sequence). The CDR3 is 14 residues long. DNA for the CDR3: TGTGCCAGCAGTCTAACGTGGCCAGGGACGTCGCAGTACTTC. The encoded protein is CASSLTWPGTSQYF.

This clonotype has only a few counts. The rearrangement joins TRBV12-3 or TRBV12-4 to TRBJ1-4; 8 positions match TRBD1. The ends lost 2 bases at V and 1 base at J; junction bases unmatched: 6. This CDR3 contains 17 residues. CDR3: CASSLRVRGQTNEKLFF. CDR3 sequence (DNA): TGTGCCAGCAGTTTACGGGTCAGGGGGCAAACTAATGAAAAACTGTTTTTT.

The V gene is TRBV6-1, the J gene TRBJ2-3; D tentatively fits TRBD1 or TRBD2 (7 bases each). Germline CDR1 and CDR2: MNHNS and SASEGT. There are 16 residues in the CDR3. Trimming removed 8 bases at V and 1 base at J, with 19 bases between. CDR3 residues: CASLPGGVRRTDTQYF. The CDR3 nucleotides are TGTGCCAGCCTCCCAGGGGGGGTTCGCCGCACAGATACGCAGTATTTT.

This chain connects TRBV6-2 or TRBV6-3 to TRBJ2-1; 8 nucleotides line up with TRBD2. The CDR3 extends over 18 amino acids. The junction had 19 bases not matched to a gene; V was cut back by 8 bases and J by 4 bases. Germline CDR1 is MNHEY and CDR2 is SVGEGT. In DNA, the CDR3 is TGTGCCAGCCGGTCTGACCTTCTTTCGGGACTAGTGTACAATGAGCAGTTCTTC. It is translated as CASRSDLLSGLVYNEQFF.

The chain recombines TRBV7-9 with TRBJ2-1, with unresolved D. CDR1 SEHNR and CDR2 FQNEAQ come from the germline V gene (reference sequence). This CDR3 is built from 16 residues. V lost 5 bases, J lost 8 bases, and 22 bases lay in between. CDR3 nucleotides: TGTGCCAGCAGCCCCCGGCTTAGGGTAGTTTCGGATGAGCAGTTCTTC. Protein sequence: CASSPRLRVVSDEQFF.

The rearrangement links TRBV25-1 to TRBJ2-3; 13 bases agree with TRBD2. Germline CDR1 is MGHDK and CDR2 is SYGVNS. Germline trimming cut 4 bases from V and 4 bases from J; bases unmatched to any gene: 5. There are 16 residues in the CDR3. This CDR3 is CASSGTSGRGADTQYF. CDR3 nucleotide sequence: TGTGCCAGCAGTGGGACTAGCGGGAGAGGGGCAGATACGCAGTATTTT.

The chain has TRBV5-1 and TRBJ2-7; the D gene could be TRBD1 or TRBD2 (5 bases each). Germline CDR1 SGHRS, CDR2 YFSETQ. V was clipped by 4 bases and J by 4 bases, with 15 bases between them. The CDR3 is 14 amino acids. The CDR3: CASSRGRTGYEQYF. CDR3 coding DNA: TGCGCCAGCAGCCGGGGACGGACGGGGTACGAGCAGTACTTC.

This clonotype was detected many times. The CDR3 sequence is CASRTRDRGSTEAFF. Written as DNA, the CDR3 is TGCGCCAGCAGGACCAGGGACAGGGGAAGCACTGAAGCTTTCTTT. The rearrangement joins TRBV5-1 to TRBJ1-1; 10 bases line up with TRBD1. The CDR3 sequence is 15 residues long. Germline V gene sequence: CDR1 SGHRS, CDR2 YFSETQ. V shed 5 bases and J 4 bases; nucleotides not matched to a gene: 8.

This clonotype occurred a few times. The chain couples TRBV12-3 or TRBV12-4 to TRBJ2-1; a weak D match, TRBD1 (5 bases). V was clipped by 5 bases and J by 9 bases, with 14 bases between them. The CDR3 sequence is 13 residues long. The CDR3 region is CASSPEAGAEQFF. The CDR3 DNA follows: TGTGCCAGCAGTCCAGAGGCTGGGGCTGAGCAGTTCTTC.

The genes are TRBV5-5 and TRBJ2-7; 7 nucleotides align to TRBD2. Germline V gives CDR1 SGHKS, CDR2 YYEKEE (reference sequence). This CDR3 is built from 15 residues. V shed 1 base and J 2 bases; nucleotides not matched to a gene: 6. In nucleotides, the CDR3 is TGTGCCAGCAGCTTGCGTAGCGGGCTACCCTACGAGCAGTACTTC. The encoded protein is CASSLRSGLPYEQYF.

V is TRBV12-3 or TRBV12-4 and J is TRBJ2-7; D is unresolved. Trimming removed 2 bases from V and 1 base from J, with 9 bases in between. This CDR3 is 14 amino acids long. The CDR3 DNA is TGTGCCAGCAGTTTAAGTTGGCTGTCCTACGAGCAGTACTTC. Protein product: CASSLSWLSYEQYF.

This chain uses TRBV27 with TRBJ2-2; possibly TRBD1 for D (5 bases). The germline gives CDR1 MNHEY, CDR2 SMNVEV (reference sequence). This CDR3 comprises 15 residues. The ends were cut back, 5 bases at V and 4 bases at J, with 14 bases in the middle. CDR3 protein: CASSPPGHITGELFF. The DNA of the CDR3 is TGTGCCAGCAGTCCCCCCGGACACATCACCGGGGAGCTGTTTTTT.

This sequence joins TRBV5-1 and TRBJ1-1, with a tentative D call TRBD1 (6 bases). The V gene's germline CDR1 is SGHRS and CDR2 YFSETQ. V lost 4 bases and J 6 bases, leaving 16 bases between the germline ends. This CDR3 contains 14 residues. The CDR3 protein is CASSPQGFRSEAFF. The DNA for the CDR3 is TGCGCCAGCAGCCCCCAGGGGTTTAGGTCTGAAGCTTTCTTT.

The chain recombines TRBV5-1 with TRBJ2-3; 7 bases map to TRBD2. The germline CDR1 and CDR2 sequences are SGHRS and YFSETQ. The CDR3 contains 14 residues. The V gene end was trimmed by 3 bases and the J gene end by 2 bases; junction bases not matched to a gene: 3. CDR3 amino acids: CASSSGTNTDTQYF. The CDR3, as DNA: TGCGCCAGCAGCTCGGGGACTAACACAGATACGCAGTATTTT.